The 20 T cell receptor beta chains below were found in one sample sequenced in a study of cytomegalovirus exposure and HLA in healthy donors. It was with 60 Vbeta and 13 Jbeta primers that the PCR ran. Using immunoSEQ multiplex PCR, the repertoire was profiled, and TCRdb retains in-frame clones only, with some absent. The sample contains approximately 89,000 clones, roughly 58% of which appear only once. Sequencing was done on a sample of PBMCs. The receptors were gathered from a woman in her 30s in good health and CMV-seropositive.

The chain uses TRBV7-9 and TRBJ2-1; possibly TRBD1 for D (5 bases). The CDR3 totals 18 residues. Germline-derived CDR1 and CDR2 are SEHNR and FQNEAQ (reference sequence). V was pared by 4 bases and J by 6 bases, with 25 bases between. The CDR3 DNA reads TGTGCCAGCAGCTCAGCCCAGGGCAGAATGGGGCCCAGCAATGAGCAGTTCTTC. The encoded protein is CASSSAQGRMGPSNEQFF.

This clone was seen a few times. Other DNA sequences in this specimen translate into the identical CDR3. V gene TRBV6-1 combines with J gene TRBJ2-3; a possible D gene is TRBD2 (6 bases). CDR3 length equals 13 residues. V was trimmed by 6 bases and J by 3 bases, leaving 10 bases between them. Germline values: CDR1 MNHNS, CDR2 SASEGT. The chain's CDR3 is CASSRDLTDTQYF. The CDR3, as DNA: TGTGCCAGCAGCCGGGACTTAACAGATACGCAGTATTTT.

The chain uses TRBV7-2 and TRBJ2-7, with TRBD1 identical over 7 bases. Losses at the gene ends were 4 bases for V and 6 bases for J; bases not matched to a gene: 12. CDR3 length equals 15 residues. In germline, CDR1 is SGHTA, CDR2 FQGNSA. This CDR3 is CASSSRRQGHPEQYF. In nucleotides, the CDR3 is TGTGCCAGCAGCTCACGACGACAGGGTCATCCCGAGCAGTACTTC.

The CDR3 nucleotides are TGTGCCAGCAGCCTCTTGACAGGGGGCCCCGGGGAGCTGTTTTTT. Translation gives CASSLLTGGPGELFF. This chain connects TRBV2 to TRBJ2-2, with 10 bases aligning to TRBD1. This CDR3 region has 15 residues. Trimming at V came to 6 bases and at J to 6 bases, leaving 7 bases not matched to a gene. Germline V lookup: CDR1 SNHLY, CDR2 FYNNEI. The entire variable domain, with the rest obtained from reference TRBV2 and TRBJ2-2, is as follows: EPEVTQTPSHQVTQMGQEVILRCVPISNHLYFYWYRQILGQKVEFLVSFYNNEISEKSEIFDDQFSVERPDGSNFTLKIRSTKLEDSAMYFCASSLLTGGPGELFFGEGSRLTVL.

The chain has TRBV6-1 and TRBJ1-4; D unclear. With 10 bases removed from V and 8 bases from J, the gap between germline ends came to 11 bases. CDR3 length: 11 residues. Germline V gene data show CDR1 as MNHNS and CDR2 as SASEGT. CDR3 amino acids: CATSPGEKLFF. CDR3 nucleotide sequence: TGTGCCACCTCACCCGGGGAAAAACTGTTTTTT.

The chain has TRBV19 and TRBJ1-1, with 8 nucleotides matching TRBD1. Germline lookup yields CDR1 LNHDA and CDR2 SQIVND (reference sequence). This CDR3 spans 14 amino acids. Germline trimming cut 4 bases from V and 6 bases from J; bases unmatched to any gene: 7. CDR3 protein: CASSTSGGRAEAFF. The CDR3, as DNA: TGTGCCAGTAGTACCTCAGGGGGCAGGGCTGAAGCTTTCTTT.

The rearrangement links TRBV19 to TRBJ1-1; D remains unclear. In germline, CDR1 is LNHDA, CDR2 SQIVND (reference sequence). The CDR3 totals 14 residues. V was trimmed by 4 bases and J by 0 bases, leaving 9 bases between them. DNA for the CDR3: TGTGCCAGTAGTACCCAGTTCCTGAACACTGAAGCTTTCTTT. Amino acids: CASSTQFLNTEAFF.

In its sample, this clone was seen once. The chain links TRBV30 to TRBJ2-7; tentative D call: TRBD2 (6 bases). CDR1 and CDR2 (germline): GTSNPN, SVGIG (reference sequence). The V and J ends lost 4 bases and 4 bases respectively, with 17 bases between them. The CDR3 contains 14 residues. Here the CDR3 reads CAWKVAGSTYEQYF. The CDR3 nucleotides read TGTGCCTGGAAGGTTGCGGGATCAACTTACGAGCAGTACTTC. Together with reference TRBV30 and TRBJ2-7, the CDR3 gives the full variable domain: SQTIHQWPATLVQPVGSPLSLECTVEGTSNPNLYWYRQAAGRGLQLLFYSVGIGQISSEVPQNLSASRPQDRQFILSSKKLLLSDSGFYLCAWKVAGSTYEQYFGPGTRLTVT.

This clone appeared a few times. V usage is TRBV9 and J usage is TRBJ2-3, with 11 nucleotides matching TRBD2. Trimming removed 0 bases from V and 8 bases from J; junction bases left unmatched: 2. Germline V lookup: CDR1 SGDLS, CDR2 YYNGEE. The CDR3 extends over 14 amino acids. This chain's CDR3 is CASSVVGLAGTQYF. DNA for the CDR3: TGTGCCAGCAGCGTAGTAGGACTAGCGGGTACGCAGTATTTT.

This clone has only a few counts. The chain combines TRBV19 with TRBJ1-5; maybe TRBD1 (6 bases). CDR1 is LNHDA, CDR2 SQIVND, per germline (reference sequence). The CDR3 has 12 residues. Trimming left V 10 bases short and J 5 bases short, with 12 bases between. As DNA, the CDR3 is TGTGCCACAGGGGAGGGCGATCAGCCCCAGCATTTT. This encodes CATGEGDQPQHF.

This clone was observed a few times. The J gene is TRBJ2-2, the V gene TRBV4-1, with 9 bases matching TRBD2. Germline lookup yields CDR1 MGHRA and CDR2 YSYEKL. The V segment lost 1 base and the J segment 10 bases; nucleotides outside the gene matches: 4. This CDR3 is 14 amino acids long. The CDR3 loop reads CASSQALAGPELFF. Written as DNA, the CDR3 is TGCGCCAGCAGCCAAGCGCTAGCGGGGCCGGAGCTGTTTTTT.

CDR3 sequence: CASSLVGASSYEQYF. The DNA of the CDR3 is TGTGCCAGCAGCTTGGTGGGGGCGAGCTCCTACGAGCAGTACTTC. J is TRBJ2-7 and V is TRBV5-4, with a weak D call TRBD1 (6 bases). Germline V gene data show CDR1 as SGHNT and CDR2 as YYREEE (reference sequence). This CDR3 spans 15 amino acids. V dropped 0 bases and J dropped 0 bases, with 10 bases sitting between them.

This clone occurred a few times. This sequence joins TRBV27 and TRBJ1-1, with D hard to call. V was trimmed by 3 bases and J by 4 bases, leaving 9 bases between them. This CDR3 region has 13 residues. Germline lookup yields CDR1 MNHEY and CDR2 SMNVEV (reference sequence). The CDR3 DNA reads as TGTGCCAGCAGTTTCGGGGTTGGCACTGAAGCTTTCTTT. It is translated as CASSFGVGTEAFF.

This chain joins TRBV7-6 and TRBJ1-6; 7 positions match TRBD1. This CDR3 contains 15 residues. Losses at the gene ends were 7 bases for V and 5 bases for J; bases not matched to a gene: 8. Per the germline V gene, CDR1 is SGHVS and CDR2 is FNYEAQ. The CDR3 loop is CASTGKTGNNSPLHF. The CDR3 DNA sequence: TGTGCCAGCACCGGAAAGACAGGGAATAATTCACCCCTCCACTTT.

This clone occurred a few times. The CDR3 DNA follows: TGCGCCAGCAGCTTCGGGACAGGGGCTAACTATGGCTACACCTTC. Its protein product is CASSFGTGANYGYTF. The gene calls are TRBV5-1 and TRBJ1-2; 10 nucleotides match TRBD1. The V gene end was trimmed by 2 bases and the J gene end by 0 bases; junction bases not matched to a gene: 1. The CDR3 has 15 amino acids. Germline loops: CDR1 SGHRS, CDR2 YFSETQ.

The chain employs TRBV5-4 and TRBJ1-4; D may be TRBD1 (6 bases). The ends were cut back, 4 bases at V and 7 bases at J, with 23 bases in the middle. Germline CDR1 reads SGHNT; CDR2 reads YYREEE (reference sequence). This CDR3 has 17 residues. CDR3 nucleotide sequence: TGTGCCAGCAGCCAGGGAAAGGGGGGAGGGTTTGGTGAAAAACTGTTTTTT. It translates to CASSQGKGGGFGEKLFF.

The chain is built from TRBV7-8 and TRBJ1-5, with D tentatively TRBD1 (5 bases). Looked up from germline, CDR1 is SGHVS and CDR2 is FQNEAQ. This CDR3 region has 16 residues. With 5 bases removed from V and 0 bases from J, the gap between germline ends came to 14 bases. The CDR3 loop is CASSPQTVNSNQPQHF. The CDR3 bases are TGTGCCAGCAGCCCCCAGACAGTCAATAGCAATCAGCCCCAGCATTTT.

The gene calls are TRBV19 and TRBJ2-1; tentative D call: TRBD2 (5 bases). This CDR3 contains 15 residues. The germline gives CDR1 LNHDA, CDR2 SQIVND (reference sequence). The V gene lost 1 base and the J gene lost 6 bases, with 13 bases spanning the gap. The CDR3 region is CASSIGGWVGNEQFF. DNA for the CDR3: TGTGCCAGTAGTATAGGAGGGTGGGTTGGCAATGAGCAGTTCTTC.

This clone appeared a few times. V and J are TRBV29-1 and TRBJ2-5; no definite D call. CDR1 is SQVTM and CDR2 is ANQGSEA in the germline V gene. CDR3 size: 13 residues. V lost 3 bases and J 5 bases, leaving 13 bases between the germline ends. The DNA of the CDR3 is TGCAGCGTTGAGTGGTTAGCAAGTGAGACCCAGTACTTC. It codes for CSVEWLASETQYF.

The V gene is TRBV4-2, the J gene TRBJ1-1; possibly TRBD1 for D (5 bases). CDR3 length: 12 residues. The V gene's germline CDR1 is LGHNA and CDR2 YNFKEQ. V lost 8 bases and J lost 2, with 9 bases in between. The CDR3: CASAGPNTEAFF. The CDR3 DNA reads TGTGCCAGCGCGGGACCCAACACTGAAGCTTTCTTT.